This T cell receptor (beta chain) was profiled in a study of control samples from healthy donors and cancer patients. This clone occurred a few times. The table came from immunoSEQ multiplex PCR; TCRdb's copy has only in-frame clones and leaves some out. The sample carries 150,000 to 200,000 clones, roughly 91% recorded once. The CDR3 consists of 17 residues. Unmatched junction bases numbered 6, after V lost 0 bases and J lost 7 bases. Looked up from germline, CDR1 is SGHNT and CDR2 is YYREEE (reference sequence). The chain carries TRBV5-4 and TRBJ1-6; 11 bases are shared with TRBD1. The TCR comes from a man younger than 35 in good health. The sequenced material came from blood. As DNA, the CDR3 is TGTGCCAGCAGCTTGGCCGGCAGGGACAGGGGGAATTCACCCCTCCACTTT. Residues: CASSLAGRDRGNSPLHF. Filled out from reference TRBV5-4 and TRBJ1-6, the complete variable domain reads ETGVTQSPTHLIKTRGQQVTLRCSSQSGHNTVSWYQQALGQGPQFIFQYYREEENGRGNFPPRFSGLQFPNYSSELNVNALELDDSALYLCASSLAGRDRGNSPLHFGNGTRLTVT.